Presented here are 8 T cell receptor beta chains from one specimen sequenced in a study of blood T cells in healthy people across ages. Using a J-beta primer mix together with a sample-barcoded 5' primer, a second PCR was run for roughly 7 to 11 cycles. TCRdb redid the calling of the 5' RACE reads with MiXCR, one entry per CDR3 protein. This sample carries about 290,000 distinct CDR3 sequences, 27% of them seen once, and the ten largest clones take 29%. Sequencing was performed on blood. The receptors derive from a woman in her seventies in good health.

This clonotype was counted ten times or more. The J gene is TRBJ2-2, the V gene TRBV6-5; possible D gene TRBD1, 6 bases. In germline, CDR1 is MNHEY, CDR2 SVGAGI. The CDR3 spans 17 residues. V lost 0 bases and J lost 0, with 11 bases in between. The CDR3 nucleotides read TGTGCCAGCAGTTACTCATTACCAGGGGCGAACACCGGGGAGCTGTTTTTT. Amino acids: CASSYSLPGANTGELFF.

This clonotype occurred many times. The chain recombines TRBV4-3 with TRBJ2-7, with 9 bases lining up with TRBD2. The CDR3 has 16 amino acids. CDR1 and CDR2 from the germline V gene are LGHNA and YSLEER. V gave up 1 base and J gave up 4 bases; unmatched junction bases: 8. The CDR3, as DNA: TGCGCCAGCAGCCAAGGCCAAGGTAGCGGGAGTTACGAGCAGTACTTC. This translates into CASSQGQGSGSYEQYF.

V gene TRBV20-1 combines with J gene TRBJ1-5, with D possibly TRBD1 on 5 matching bases. Germline V lookup: CDR1 DFQATT, CDR2 SNEGSKA (reference sequence). V lost 1 base, J lost 3 bases, and 13 bases lay in between. This CDR3 is 15 amino acids long. The CDR3 DNA reads TGCAGTGCTAGAGGGCCAGGGTCCAACAATCAGCCCCAGCATTTT. It encodes CSARGPGSNNQPQHF.

J is TRBJ2-7 and V is TRBV5-1; D may be TRBD1 (6 bases). Germline V gene data show CDR1 as SGHRS and CDR2 as YFSETQ. CDR3 length equals 13 residues. V lost 4 bases and J lost 1, with 9 bases in between. This CDR3 reads CASSIDRSYEQYF. DNA for the CDR3: TGCGCCAGCAGCATAGACAGGTCCTACGAGCAGTACTTC.

This clonotype was detected only a few times. The gene calls are TRBV7-3 and TRBJ2-1, with D hard to call. V was shortened by 2 bases and J by 4 bases, with 12 bases between the two germline ends. CDR3 length equals 15 residues. Germline-derived CDR1 and CDR2 are SGHTA and FQGTGA. The CDR3, as DNA: TGTGCCAGCAGCTTAGAGCCCGAGGCGTACAATGAGCAGTTCTTC. The encoded protein is CASSLEPEAYNEQFF.

This clonotype was seen more than once but under ten times. The chain carries TRBV20-1 and TRBJ2-5; a possible D gene is TRBD2 (6 bases). Near its end, the DNA agrees better with TRBJ2-7, so the J call may be wrong. Germline CDR1 reads DFQATT; CDR2 reads SNEGSKA (reference sequence). The CDR3 covers 13 residues. In DNA, the CDR3 is TGCAGTGCTGGAGGGTTTACGACCTACGAGCAGTACTTC. As protein: CSAGGFTTYEQYF.

The chain links TRBV3-1 to TRBJ2-1; TRBD2 is a possible D gene (5 bases). Germline assignment: CDR1 LGHDT and CDR2 YNNKEL (reference sequence). The CDR3 is made up of 13 amino acids. V was cut by 1 base and J by 15 bases, with 16 bases left in between. CDR3 in DNA: TGTGCCAGCAGCCAAGTTTCTAGCACGAGCCCGTTCTTC. The encoded protein is CASSQVSSTSPFF.

The rearrangement links TRBV6-1 to TRBJ1-1, with D hard to call. CDR1 is MNHNS and CDR2 is SASEGT in the germline V gene. Trimming shortened V by 1 base and J by 9 bases, and 9 bases separated the two germline ends. The CDR3 loop spans 12 amino acids. CDR3: CASSEGLTQAFF. Written as DNA, the CDR3 is TGTGCCAGCAGTGAAGGGTTGACGCAAGCTTTCTTT.